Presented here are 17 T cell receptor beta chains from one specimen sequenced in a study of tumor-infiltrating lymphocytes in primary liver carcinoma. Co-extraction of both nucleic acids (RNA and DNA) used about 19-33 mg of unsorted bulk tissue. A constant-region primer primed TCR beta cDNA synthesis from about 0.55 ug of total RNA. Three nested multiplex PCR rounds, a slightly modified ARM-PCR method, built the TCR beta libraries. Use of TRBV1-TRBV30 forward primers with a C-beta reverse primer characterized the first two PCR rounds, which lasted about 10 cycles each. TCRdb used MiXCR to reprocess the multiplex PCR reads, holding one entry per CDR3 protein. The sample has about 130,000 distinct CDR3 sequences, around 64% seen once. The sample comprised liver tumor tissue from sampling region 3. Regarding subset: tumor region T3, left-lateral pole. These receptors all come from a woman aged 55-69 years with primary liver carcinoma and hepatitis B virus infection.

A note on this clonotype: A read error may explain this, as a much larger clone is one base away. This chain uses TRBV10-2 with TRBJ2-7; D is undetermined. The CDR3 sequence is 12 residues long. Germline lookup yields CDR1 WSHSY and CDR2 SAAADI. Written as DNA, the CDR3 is TGCGCCAGCAGATCTGGCGGTTACGAGCGGTACTTC. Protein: CASRSGGYERYF.

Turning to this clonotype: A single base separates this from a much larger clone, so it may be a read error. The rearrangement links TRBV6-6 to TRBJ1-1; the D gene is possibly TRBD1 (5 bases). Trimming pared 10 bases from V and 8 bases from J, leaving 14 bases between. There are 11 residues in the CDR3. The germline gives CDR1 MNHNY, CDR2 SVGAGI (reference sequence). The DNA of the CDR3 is TGTGCCAACTCTAGGGAGGGGGAAGCTTTCTTT. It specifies CANSREGEAFF.

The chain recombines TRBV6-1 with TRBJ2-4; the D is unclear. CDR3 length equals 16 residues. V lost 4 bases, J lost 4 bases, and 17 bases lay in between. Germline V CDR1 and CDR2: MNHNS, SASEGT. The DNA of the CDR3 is TGTGCCAGCAGTGGACTGGCGCCACTAAGGAAAAACATTCAGTACTTC. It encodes CASSGLAPLRKNIQYF.

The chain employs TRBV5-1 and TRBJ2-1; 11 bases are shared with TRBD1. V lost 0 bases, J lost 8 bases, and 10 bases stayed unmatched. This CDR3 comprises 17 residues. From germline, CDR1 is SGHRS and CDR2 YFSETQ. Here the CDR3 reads CASSLGDRGDLWDEQFF. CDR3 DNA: TGCGCCAGCAGCTTGGGGGACAGGGGGGACCTGTGGGATGAGCAGTTCTTC.

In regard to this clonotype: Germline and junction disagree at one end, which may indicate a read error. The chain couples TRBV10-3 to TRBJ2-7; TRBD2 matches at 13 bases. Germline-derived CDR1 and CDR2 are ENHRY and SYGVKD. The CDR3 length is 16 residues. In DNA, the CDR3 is TGTGCCATCAGTGCCAAACCGGGACTAGCGGGAAACGAGCAGTATTTC. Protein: CAISAKPGLAGNEQYF.

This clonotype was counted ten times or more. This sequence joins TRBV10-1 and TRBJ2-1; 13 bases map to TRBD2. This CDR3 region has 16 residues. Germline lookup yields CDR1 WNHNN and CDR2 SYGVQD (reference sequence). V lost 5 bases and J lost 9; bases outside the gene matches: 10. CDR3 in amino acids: CASSFVRTSGRGEQFF. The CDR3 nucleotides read TGCGCCAGCAGTTTCGTCCGGACTAGCGGGAGAGGTGAGCAGTTCTTC.

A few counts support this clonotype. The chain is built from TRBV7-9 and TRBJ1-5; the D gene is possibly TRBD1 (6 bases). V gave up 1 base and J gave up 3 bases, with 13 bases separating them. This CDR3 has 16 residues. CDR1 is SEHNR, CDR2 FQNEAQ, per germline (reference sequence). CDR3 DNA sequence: TGTGCCAGCAGCTTAGGAACAGGGAGTAACAATCAGCCCCAGCATTTT. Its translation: CASSLGTGSNNQPQHF.

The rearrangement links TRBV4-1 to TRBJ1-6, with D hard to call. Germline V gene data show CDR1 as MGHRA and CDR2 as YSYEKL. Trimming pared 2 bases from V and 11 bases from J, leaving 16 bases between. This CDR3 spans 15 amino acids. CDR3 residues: CASSQRWTDDPPLHF. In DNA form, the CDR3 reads TGCGCCAGCAGCCAAAGGTGGACGGATGATCCACCCCTCCACTTT.

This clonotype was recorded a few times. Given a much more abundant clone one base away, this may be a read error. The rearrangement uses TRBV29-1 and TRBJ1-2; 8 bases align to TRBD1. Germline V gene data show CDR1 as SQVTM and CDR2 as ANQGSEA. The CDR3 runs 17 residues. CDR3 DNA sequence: TGCAGCGTTGTCGGGTACGGGGGGACAGGAACTAACTATAGCTACACCTTC. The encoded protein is CSVVGYGGTGTNYSYTF.

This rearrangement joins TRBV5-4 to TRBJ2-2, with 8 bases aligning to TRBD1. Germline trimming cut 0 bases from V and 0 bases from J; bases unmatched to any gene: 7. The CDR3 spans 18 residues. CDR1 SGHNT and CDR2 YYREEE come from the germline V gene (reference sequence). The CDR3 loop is CASSLDRLGQANTGELFF. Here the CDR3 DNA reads TGTGCCAGCAGCTTGGACCGATTGGGACAGGCGAACACCGGGGAGCTGTTTTTT.

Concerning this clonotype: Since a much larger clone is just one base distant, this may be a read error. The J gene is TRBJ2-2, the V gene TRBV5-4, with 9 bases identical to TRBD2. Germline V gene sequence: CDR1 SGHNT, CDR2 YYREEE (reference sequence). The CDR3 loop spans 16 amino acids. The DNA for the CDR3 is TGTGCCAGCAGGTCCGGGACTAGCAGGAACGCCGGGGAGCTGTTTTTT. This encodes CASRSGTSRNAGELFF.

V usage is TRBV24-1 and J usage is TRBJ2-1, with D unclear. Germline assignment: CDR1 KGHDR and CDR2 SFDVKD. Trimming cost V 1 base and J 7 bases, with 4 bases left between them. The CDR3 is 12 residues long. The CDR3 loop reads CATSDFTNEQFF. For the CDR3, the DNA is TGTGCCACCAGTGATTTTACGAATGAGCAGTTCTTC.

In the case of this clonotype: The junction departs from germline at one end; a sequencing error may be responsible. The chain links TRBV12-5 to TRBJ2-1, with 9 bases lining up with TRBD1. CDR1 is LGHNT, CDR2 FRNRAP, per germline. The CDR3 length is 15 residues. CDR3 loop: CASDSGQGLNNEQFF. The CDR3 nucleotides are TGTGCAAGTGATTCCGGACAGGGGCTTAACAATGAGCAGTTCTTC.

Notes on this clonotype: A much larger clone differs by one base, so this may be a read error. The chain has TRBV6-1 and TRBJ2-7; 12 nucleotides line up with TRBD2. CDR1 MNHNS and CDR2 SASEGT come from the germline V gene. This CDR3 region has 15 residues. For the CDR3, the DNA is TGTGCCAGCAGTGCTGAGACTAGCGGGAGCTACGAGCTGTACTTC. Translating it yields CASSAETSGSYELYF.

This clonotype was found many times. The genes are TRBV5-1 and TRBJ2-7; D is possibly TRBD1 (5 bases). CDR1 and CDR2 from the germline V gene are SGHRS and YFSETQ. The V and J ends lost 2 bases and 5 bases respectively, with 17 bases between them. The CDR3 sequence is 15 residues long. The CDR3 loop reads CASSFLGASGNEQYF. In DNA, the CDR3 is TGCGCCAGCAGCTTCCTTGGGGCATCGGGTAACGAGCAGTACTTC.

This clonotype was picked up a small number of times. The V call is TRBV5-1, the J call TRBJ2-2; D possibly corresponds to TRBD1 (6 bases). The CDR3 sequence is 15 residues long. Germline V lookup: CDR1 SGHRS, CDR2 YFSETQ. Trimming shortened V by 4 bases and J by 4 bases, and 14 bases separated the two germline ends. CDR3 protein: CASSNQGRSTGELFF. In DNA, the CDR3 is TGCGCCAGCAGCAACCAGGGGCGTAGCACCGGGGAGCTGTTTTTT.

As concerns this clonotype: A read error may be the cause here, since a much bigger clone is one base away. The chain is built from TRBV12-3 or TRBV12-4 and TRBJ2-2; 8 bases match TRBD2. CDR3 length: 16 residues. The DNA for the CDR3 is TGTGCCAGCAGACCCCGGGGGGGAGAGTACACCGGGGAGCCGTTTTTT. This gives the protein CASRPRGGEYTGEPFF.